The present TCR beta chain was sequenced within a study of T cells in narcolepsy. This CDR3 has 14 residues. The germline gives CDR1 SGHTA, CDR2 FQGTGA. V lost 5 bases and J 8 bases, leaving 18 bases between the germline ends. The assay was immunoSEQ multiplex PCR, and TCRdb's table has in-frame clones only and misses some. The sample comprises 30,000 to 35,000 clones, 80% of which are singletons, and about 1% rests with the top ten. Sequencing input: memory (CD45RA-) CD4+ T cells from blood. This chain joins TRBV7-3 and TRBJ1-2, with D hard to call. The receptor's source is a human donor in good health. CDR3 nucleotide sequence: TGTGCCAGCAGCCAAATTGCACTCCGGGGAGGCTACACCTTC. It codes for CASSQIALRGGYTF. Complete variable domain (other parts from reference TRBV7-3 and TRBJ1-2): GAGVSQTPSNKVTEKGKYVELRCDPISGHTALYWYRQSLGQGPEFLIYFQGTGAADDSGLPNDRFFAVRPEGSVSTLKIQRTERGDSAVYLCASSQIALRGGYTFGSGTRLTVV.